These 16 T cell receptor beta chains were sequenced from one sample in a study of T cells in women clearing cervical HPV infection. Here immunoSEQ multiplex PCR was the method, and the copy in TCRdb shows in-frame clones only, minus some. Here the sample table reports 7,500 to 10,000 clones. Sequenced sample: blood buffy coat. These receptors originate from a woman aged 18 to 75 with a cervical HPV16 infection that either progressed to CIN3+ or cleared (not recorded which).

Points on this clone: Read data end 3 residues before the CDR3 end; the end is taken from the germline J gene. This chain joins TRBV5-1 and TRBJ2-7; tentative D call: TRBD2 (6 bases). V gave up 1 base and J gave up 4 bases, with 12 bases separating them. CDR3 length equals 14 residues. In germline, CDR1 is SGHRS, CDR2 YFSETQ. CDR3 DNA (partial): TGCGCCAGCAGCTTGCTAGGGACTTCTTACGAG. Residues: CASSLLGTSYE. The whole CDR3 is CASSLLGTSYEQYF.

For this clone: The read ends 3 residues shy of where the CDR3 ends; the end is completed using the germline J gene. The chain links TRBV19 to TRBJ1-4; 8 bases agree with TRBD1. The CDR3 has 15 amino acids. Germline CDR1 and CDR2: LNHDA and SQIVND (reference sequence). With 2 bases clipped from V and 3 bases from J, the junction kept 2 bases outside the gene matches. The covered CDR3 bases are TGTGCCAGTAGTATAAGGACAGGGCCTAATGAAAAA. Residues: CASSIRTGPNEK. The CDR3 as a whole reads CASSIRTGPNEKLFF.

This clone shows up as medium-sized by frequency. The CDR3 goes on 3 residues after the read ends, and that part is filled in from the germline J gene. The J gene is TRBJ1-6, the V gene TRBV18, with D possibly being TRBD1 (6 bases). Between the trimmed V and J ends, which lost 3 bases and 9 bases, there was a span of 15 bases. The CDR3 runs to 15 residues. Germline V gene sequence: CDR1 KGHSH, CDR2 LQKENI. The CDR3 loop reads CASSPEQGKSSPLHF. CDR3 bases read: TGTGCCAGCTCACCCGAGCAGGGGAAGAGTTCACCC.

A remark on this clone: The CDR3 goes on 3 residues after the read ends, and that part is filled in from the germline J gene. The chain has TRBV5-1 and TRBJ1-6; tentatively, D is TRBD1 (6 bases). CDR1 and CDR2 from the germline V gene are SGHRS and YFSETQ. Trimming removed 4 bases from V and 0 bases from J, with 11 bases in between. There are 16 residues in the CDR3. The sequenced part of the CDR3 DNA is TGCGCCAGCAGCGCCGGACAGACCTCCTATAATTCACCC. Protein sequence: CASSAGQTSYNSP. The complete CDR3 protein is CASSAGQTSYNSPLHF.

Turning to this clone: Coverage ceases 3 residues before the CDR3 finishes, and the germline J gene fills in the end. V and J are TRBV5-1 and TRBJ1-2; 10 bases are a match to TRBD1. In germline, CDR1 is SGHRS, CDR2 YFSETQ. CDR3 size: 14 residues. V lost 4 bases to trimming and J lost 3 bases; unmatched junction nucleotides: 3. The part of the CDR3 DNA that was read is TGCGCCAGCAGCGCCGGGACAGGGGACTATGGC. This translates into CASSAGTGDYG. The CDR3 reads in full as CASSAGTGDYGYTF.

A note on this clone: The read ends 3 residues before the CDR3 terminus; that terminus is restored from the germline J gene. The V and J genes are TRBV7-6 and TRBJ1-4; D not resolved. This CDR3 is built from 14 residues. The germline V gene encodes CDR1 SGHVS and CDR2 FNYEAQ. Trimming cost V 1 base and J 8 bases, with 11 bases left between them. CDR3 protein: CASSLVRGGEKLFF. The part of the CDR3 DNA that was read is TGTGCCAGCAGCTTAGTCCGGGGAGGGGAAAAA.

CDR3 region: CASSSTGVIQPQHF. CDR3 bases read: TGTGCCAGCAGCTCAACAGGGGTAATTCAGCCC. This rearrangement joins TRBV7-9 to TRBJ1-5; 7 positions agree with TRBD1. Read coverage stops 3 residues before the CDR3 terminus; the germline J gene supplies the remainder. Trimming removed 4 bases from V and 6 bases from J; junction bases left unmatched: 6. Germline-derived CDR1 and CDR2 are SEHNR and FQNEAQ (reference sequence). There are 14 residues in the CDR3.

Regarding this clone: The read is 3 residues too short to cover the CDR3 end, so that end is filled in from the germline J gene. Other DNA sequences in the same sample also yield this CDR3. The chain uses TRBV6-2 or TRBV6-3 and TRBJ1-3; TRBD1 agrees at 7 bases. The V gene's germline CDR1 is MNHEY and CDR2 SVGEGT. Unmatched junction bases numbered 6, after V lost 2 bases and J lost 2 bases. This CDR3 is built from 16 residues. The chain's CDR3 is CASSYGTARAGNTIYF. CDR3 DNA, as far as it was read: TGTGCCAGCAGTTACGGGACAGCAAGAGCTGGAAACACC.

The CDR3 spells CASSLGGGPSPLHF. The sequenced part of the CDR3 DNA is TGTGCCAGCAGCTTGGGGGGTGGACCTTCACCC. This rearrangement joins TRBV11-1 to TRBJ1-6, with D maybe TRBD1 (5 bases). The read terminates 3 residues ahead of where the CDR3 ends, so the germline J gene completes it. The CDR3 has 14 residues. Trimming removed 3 bases from V and 9 bases from J, with 12 bases in between. The germline gives CDR1 SGHAT, CDR2 FQDESV (reference sequence).

Comments on this clone: From the germline J gene comes the end of the CDR3, since the read stops 3 residues before it. This chain joins TRBV2 and TRBJ2-4, with D unclear. CDR3 length: 13 residues. Looked up from germline, CDR1 is SNHLY and CDR2 is FYNNEI. This CDR3 reads CASSTPSQTGQYF. CDR3 bases read: TGTGCCAGCAGTACCCCGAGTCAAACTGGT.

Comments on this clone: The missing CDR3 end, 3 residues past where the read stops, is filled in from the germline J gene. The chain carries TRBV5-5 and TRBJ1-2, with TRBD1 as a possible D gene (5 bases). V was cut by 0 bases and J by 3 bases, with 6 bases left in between. Germline V lookup: CDR1 SGHKS, CDR2 YYEKEE (reference sequence). The CDR3 runs to 13 residues. The CDR3 is CASSLGGDYGYTF. Incomplete CDR3 DNA: TGTGCCAGCAGCTTGGGGGGGGACTATGGC.

As for this clone: The CDR3 end falls 3 residues outside the read, so it is completed with the germline J gene. The chain has TRBV6-2 or TRBV6-3 and TRBJ2-5, with 8 bases lining up with TRBD2. V gave up 6 bases and J gave up 2 bases; unmatched junction bases: 5. Germline CDR1 reads MNHEY; CDR2 reads SVGEGT. The CDR3 loop spans 14 amino acids. The DNA read from the CDR3 is TGTGCCAGCAGGCCCGCGGGGGGACAAGAGACC. It encodes CASRPAGGQET. The whole CDR3 sequence is CASRPAGGQETQYF.

A word on this clone: Coverage ceases 3 residues before the CDR3 finishes, and the germline J gene fills in the end. The chain has TRBV7-2 and TRBJ1-2, with a weak D call TRBD1 (5 bases). Per the germline V gene, CDR1 is SGHTA and CDR2 is FQGNSA. This CDR3 has 13 amino acids. CDR3 in amino acids: CASSLVRDYEYTF. The part of the CDR3 DNA that was read is TGTGCCAGCAGCTTGGTTAGGGACTACGAA.

In regard to this clone: With the read ending 3 residues before the CDR3 end, the germline J gene is used to fill in that end. The chain joins TRBV20-1 to TRBJ1-5; D possibly corresponds to TRBD1 (5 bases). Trimming took 0 bases from V and 3 from J, leaving 12 bases between them. Germline-derived CDR1 and CDR2 are DFQATT and SNEGSKA (reference sequence). CDR3 length: 15 amino acids. The CDR3 region is CSARDAGGVNQPQHF. The CDR3 DNA, read in part, is TGCAGTGCTAGAGATGCTGGGGGGGTCAATCAGCCC.

In the case of this clone: The read comes to an end 3 residues before the CDR3 does, leaving the germline J gene to fill in the end. This chain links TRBV12-3 or TRBV12-4 with TRBJ2-7, with a possible D match to TRBD2 (5 bases). Trimming stripped 3 bases from V and 5 bases from J, with 11 bases between. The CDR3 loop spans 13 amino acids. CDR3 amino acids: CASSFAGPHEQYF. The CDR3 bases that were read are TGTGCCAGCAGTTTTGCGGGTCCCCACGAG.

Of note for this clone: The CDR3 end is not reached by the read, which stops 3 residues before it; the germline J gene fills it in. The rearrangement joins TRBV29-1 to TRBJ1-4; a possible D gene is TRBD1 (6 bases). Germline CDR1 is SQVTM and CDR2 is ANQGSEA. This CDR3 has 16 residues. V was pared by 0 bases and J by 0 bases, with 11 bases between. The DNA read from the CDR3 is TGCAGCGTTGAAGAAGTTTCAGGGGCAACTAATGAAAAA. It translates to CSVEEVSGATNEK. The entire CDR3 protein reads CSVEEVSGATNEKLFF.